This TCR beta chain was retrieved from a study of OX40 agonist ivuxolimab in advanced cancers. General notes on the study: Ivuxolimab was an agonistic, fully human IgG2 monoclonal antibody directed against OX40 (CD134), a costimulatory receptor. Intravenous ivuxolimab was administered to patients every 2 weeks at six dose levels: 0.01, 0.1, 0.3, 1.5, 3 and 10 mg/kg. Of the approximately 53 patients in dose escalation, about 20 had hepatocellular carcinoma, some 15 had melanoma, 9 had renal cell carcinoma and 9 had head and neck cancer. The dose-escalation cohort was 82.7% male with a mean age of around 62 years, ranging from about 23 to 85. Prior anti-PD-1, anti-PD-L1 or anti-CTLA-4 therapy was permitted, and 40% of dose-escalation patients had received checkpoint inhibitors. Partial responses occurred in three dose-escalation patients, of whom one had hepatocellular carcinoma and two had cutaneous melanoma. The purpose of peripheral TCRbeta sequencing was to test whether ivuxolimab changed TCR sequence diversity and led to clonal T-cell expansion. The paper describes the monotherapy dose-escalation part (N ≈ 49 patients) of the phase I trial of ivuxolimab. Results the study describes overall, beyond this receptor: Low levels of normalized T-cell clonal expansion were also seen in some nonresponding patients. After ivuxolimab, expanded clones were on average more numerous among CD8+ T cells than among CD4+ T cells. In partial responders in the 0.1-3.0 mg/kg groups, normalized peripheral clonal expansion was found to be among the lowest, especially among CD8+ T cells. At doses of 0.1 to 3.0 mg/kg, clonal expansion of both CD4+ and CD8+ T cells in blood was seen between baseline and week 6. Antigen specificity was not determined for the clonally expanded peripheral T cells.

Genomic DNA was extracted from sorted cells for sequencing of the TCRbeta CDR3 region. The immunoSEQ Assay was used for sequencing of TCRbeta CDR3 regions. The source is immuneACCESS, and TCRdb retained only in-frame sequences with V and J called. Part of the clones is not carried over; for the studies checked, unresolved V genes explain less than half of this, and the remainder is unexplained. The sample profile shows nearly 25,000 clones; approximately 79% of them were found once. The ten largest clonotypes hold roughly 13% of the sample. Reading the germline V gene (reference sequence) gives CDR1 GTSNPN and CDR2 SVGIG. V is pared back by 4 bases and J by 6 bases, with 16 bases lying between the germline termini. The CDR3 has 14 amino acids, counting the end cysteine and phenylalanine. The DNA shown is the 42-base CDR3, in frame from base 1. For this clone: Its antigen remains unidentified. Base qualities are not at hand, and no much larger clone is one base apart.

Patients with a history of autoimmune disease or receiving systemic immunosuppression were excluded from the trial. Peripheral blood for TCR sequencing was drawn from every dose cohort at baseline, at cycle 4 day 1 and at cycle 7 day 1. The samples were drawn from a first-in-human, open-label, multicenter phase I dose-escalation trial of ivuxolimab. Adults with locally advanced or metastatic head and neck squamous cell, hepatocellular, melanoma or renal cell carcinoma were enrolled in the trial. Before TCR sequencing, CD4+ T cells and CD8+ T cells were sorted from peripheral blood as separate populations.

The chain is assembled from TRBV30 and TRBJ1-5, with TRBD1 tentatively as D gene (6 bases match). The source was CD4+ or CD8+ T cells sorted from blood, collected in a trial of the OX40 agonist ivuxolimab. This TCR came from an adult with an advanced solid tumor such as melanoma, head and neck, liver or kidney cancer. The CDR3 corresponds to CAWTRGGAGQPQHF. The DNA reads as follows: TGTGCCTGGACCCGGGGGGGGGCAGGTCAGCCCCAGCATTTT.